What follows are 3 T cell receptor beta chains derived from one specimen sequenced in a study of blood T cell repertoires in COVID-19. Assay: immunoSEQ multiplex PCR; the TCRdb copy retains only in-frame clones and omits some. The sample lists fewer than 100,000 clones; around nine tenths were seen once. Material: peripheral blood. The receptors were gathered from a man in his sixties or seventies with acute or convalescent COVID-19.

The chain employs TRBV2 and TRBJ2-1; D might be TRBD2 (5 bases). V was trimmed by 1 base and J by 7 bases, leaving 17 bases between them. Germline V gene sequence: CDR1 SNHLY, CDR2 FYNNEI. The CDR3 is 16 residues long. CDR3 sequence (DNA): TGTGCCAGCAGTGAAGTCCCGGGGATTTCCCTTAATGAGCAGTTCTTC. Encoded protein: CASSEVPGISLNEQFF.

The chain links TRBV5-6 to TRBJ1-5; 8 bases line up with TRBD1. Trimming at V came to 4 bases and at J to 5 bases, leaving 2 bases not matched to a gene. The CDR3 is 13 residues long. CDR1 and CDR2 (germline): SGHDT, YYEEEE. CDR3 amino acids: CASSRTGYQPQHF. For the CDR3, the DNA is TGTGCCAGCAGCCGGACAGGGTATCAGCCCCAGCATTTT.

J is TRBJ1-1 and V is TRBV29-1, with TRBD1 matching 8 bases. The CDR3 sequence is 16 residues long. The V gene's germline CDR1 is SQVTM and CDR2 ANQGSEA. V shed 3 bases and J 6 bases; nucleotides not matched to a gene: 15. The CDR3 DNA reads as TGCAGCGTTGACCTAATCCAGGGGGCGATTAACCCTGAAGCTTTCTTT. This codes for CSVDLIQGAINPEAFF.